The rows below give T cell receptor beta chains drawn from one sample of a study of human T cells and chemical hapten exposure. TCRdb redid the calling of the RACE reads with MiXCR, one entry per CDR3 protein. This sample has approximately 88,000 distinct CDR3 sequences, with roughly 13% found just once. The sample in question was whole blood, obtained in connection with sensitization to the hapten diphenylcyclopropenone (DPC). Source of these receptors: a woman in her 50s with alopecia areata. Some clones in this sample may be carry-over from other donors' samples. The CDR3 runs from the conserved cysteine through the conserved F or W. The order of the fields is clone size, J gene, D gene, V gene, CDR3 protein, CDR3 DNA. A D gene is named only where the DNA matches it firmly. Clone size, where shown, is once, few, many, or a class for clones that have expanded.

.,TRBJ2-1,TRBD2,TRBV3-1,CASSQEASGSTEQFF,TGTGCCAGCAGCCAAGAGGCTAGCGGGAGCACTGAGCAGTTCTTC
many,TRBJ2-2,TRBD1,TRBV18,CASGDRGTGELFF,TGTGCCAGCGGGGACAGGGGCACCGGGGAGCTGTTTTTT
.,TRBJ2-5,.,TRBV5-1,CASKTGTGEETQYF,TGCGCCAGCAAAACCGGGACGGGGGAAGAGACCCAGTACTTC
.,TRBJ2-3,TRBD2,TRBV6-2/TRBV6-3,CASSRRGTSGPRRGTDTQYF,TGTGCCAGCAGCCGCCGAGGGACTAGCGGGCCGAGGAGGGGCACAGATACGCAGTATTTT
few,TRBJ2-7,TRBD1,TRBV20-1,CSARGRGQGSYEQYF,TGCAGTGCTCGAGGCCGTGGACAGGGCTCCTACGAGCAGTACTTC
.,TRBJ1-5,.,TRBV6-6,CASNTRGPNQPQHF,TGTGCCAGCAACACACGGGGGCCTAATCAGCCCCAGCATTTT
few,TRBJ1-1,.,TRBV6-1,CASSEVDTGTEAFF,TGTGCCAGCAGTGAAGTCGACACGGGCACTGAAGCTTTCTTT
.,TRBJ1-1,.,TRBV28,CASLLGGLNTEAFF,TGTGCCAGCCTCCTGGGCGGATTGAACACTGAAGCTTTCTTT
.,TRBJ2-1,TRBD2,TRBV20-1,CSAITSASFLEIF,TGCAGTGCTATTACTAGCGCCTCCTTTCTAGAGATCTTC
.,TRBJ2-1,.,TRBV14,CASSQELASPSNEQFF,TGTGCCAGCAGCCAAGAGCTAGCCTCCCCGTCCAATGAGCAGTTCTTC
many,TRBJ1-1,.,TRBV20-1,CSARVGSQAFF,TGCAGTGCTAGAGTGGGCAGCCAAGCTTTCTTT
.,TRBJ1-6,.,TRBV6-2/TRBV6-3,CASWESNSPLHF,TGTGCCAGCTGGGAGAGTAATTCACCCCTCCACTTT
many,TRBJ2-1,.,TRBV12-3/TRBV12-4,CASLGGIYNEQFF,TGTGCCAGCTTGGGGGGTATTTACAATGAGCAGTTCTTC
.,TRBJ1-2,.,TRBV7-6,CASSSQGDGYTF,TGTGCCAGCAGCTCCCAGGGAGATGGCTACACCTTC
.,TRBJ1-1,TRBD1,TRBV7-2,CASSRLKGNAGGGSEAFF,TGTGCCAGCAGCAGGTTAAAGGGCAACGCAGGGGGCGGCTCTGAAGCTTTCTTT
many,TRBJ2-3,.,TRBV24-1,CATSETTDTQYF,TGTGCCACCAGTGAGACCACAGATACGCAGTATTTT
many,TRBJ2-3,TRBD2,TRBV11-2,CASSLLLAGGDTQYF,TGTGCCAGCAGCTTATTGCTAGCGGGAGGGGATACGCAGTATTTT
.,TRBJ1-4,.,TRBV21-1,CASSEPRGGANGFTINEKLFF,TGTGCCAGCAGCGAACCAAGAGGAGGGGCGAATGGTTTTACGATTAATGAAAAACTGTTTTTT
many,TRBJ1-1,TRBD1,TRBV10-3,CAISQGQVRTEAFF,TGTGCCATCAGCCAGGGACAGGTTCGGACTGAAGCTTTCTTT
few,TRBJ2-7,TRBD2,TRBV5-1,CASVLTSGDYEQYF,TGCGCCAGCGTCTTGACTAGCGGGGACTACGAGCAGTACTTC
many,TRBJ2-7,.,TRBV5-1,CASSAVTGSYEQYF,TGCGCCAGCAGCGCAGTGACGGGCTCCTACGAGCAGTACTTC
.,TRBJ2-1,.,TRBV7-6,CASSSPRDNEQFF,TGTGCCAGCAGCTCCCCCCGGGATAATGAGCAGTTCTTC
many,TRBJ2-1,TRBD2,TRBV20-1,CSAVGTSGPSSYNEQFF,TGCAGTGCCGTTGGGACTAGCGGGCCGAGCTCCTACAATGAGCAGTTCTTC
few,TRBJ2-1,.,TRBV7-9,CASSSGVSYNEQFF,TGTGCCAGCAGCTCCGGGGTCTCCTACAATGAGCAGTTCTTC
.,TRBJ1-6,TRBD1,TRBV3-1,CASSPTGGNSPLHF,TGTGCCAGCAGCCCCACAGGGGGCAATTCACCCCTCCACTTT
few,TRBJ1-1,.,TRBV7-9,CASSPPQTEAFF,TGTGCCAGCAGTCCGCCCCAGACTGAAGCTTTCTTT
few,TRBJ2-1,TRBD2,TRBV10-3,CAISELAGGPHEQFF,TGTGCCATCAGTGAACTAGCGGGAGGGCCGCATGAGCAGTTCTTC
.,TRBJ2-6,TRBD1,TRBV6-5,CASRPTGFDGANVLTF,TGTGCCAGCAGACCGACAGGGTTTGATGGGGCCAACGTCCTGACTTTC
many,TRBJ2-1,.,TRBV6-1,CASSFELSRRNEQFF,TGTGCCAGCAGCTTTGAACTTTCGAGACGCAATGAGCAGTTCTTC